These 28 T cell receptor beta chains were all obtained from the same sample, sequenced in a study of blood T cell repertoires in COVID-19. The repertoire was sequenced with immunoSEQ multiplex PCR; TCRdb's copy has only in-frame clones and lacks some. This sample has under 350,000 clones, with about 89% found just once. Sequencing was carried out using peripheral blood. The receptor source for this set is a man aged 35 to 55 with acute or convalescent COVID-19.

The chain carries TRBV18 and TRBJ1-5; 7 bases are a match to TRBD1. The junction had 6 bases not matched to a gene; V was cut back by 0 bases and J by 1 base. There are 17 residues in the CDR3. CDR1 is KGHSH and CDR2 is LQKENI in the germline V gene. The CDR3 region has the DNA TGTGCCAGCTCACCACCGAACGGACAGGTCAGCAATCAGCCCCAGCATTTT. Translation gives CASSPPNGQVSNQPQHF.

The rearrangement uses TRBV12-5 and TRBJ1-2; 7 bases align to TRBD1. V lost 5 bases, J lost 7 bases, and 22 bases stayed unmatched. The CDR3 sequence is 18 residues long. In germline, CDR1 is LGHNT, CDR2 FRNRAP. CDR3 in amino acids: CASGTRGISTGWVGGYTF. CDR3 nucleotides: TGTGCTAGTGGTACCCGAGGCATTTCGACAGGGTGGGTTGGTGGCTACACCTTC.

The chain is built from TRBV5-1 and TRBJ2-1, with 8 bases that match TRBD2. J gave up 7 bases and V 4 bases, and 10 bases lay outside the gene matches. This CDR3 has 15 amino acids. Germline V gives CDR1 SGHRS, CDR2 YFSETQ. The CDR3 spells CASSPGVAGRNEQFF. For the CDR3, the DNA is TGCGCCAGCAGCCCGGGGGTAGCGGGGAGAAATGAGCAGTTCTTC.

The chain employs TRBV27 and TRBJ1-2; D call uncertain. V was pared by 0 bases and J by 3 bases, with 11 bases between. The CDR3 is 15 amino acids. Germline CDR1 MNHEY, CDR2 SMNVEV (reference sequence). The CDR3 reads CASSLSITGYYGYTF. The CDR3 nucleotides are TGTGCCAGCAGTTTATCGATAACGGGTTACTATGGCTACACCTTC.

The chain carries TRBV2 and TRBJ2-1; 9 bases match TRBD1. J gave up 11 bases and V 7 bases, and 6 bases lay outside the gene matches. This CDR3 contains 12 residues. Germline V gives CDR1 SNHLY, CDR2 FYNNEI. The CDR3 DNA sequence: TGTGCCAGCACGTCCGGGACAGGGAAGCAGTTCTTC. Its translation: CASTSGTGKQFF. The full variable domain, rest sourced from reference TRBV2 and TRBJ2-1, is EPEVTQTPSHQVTQMGQEVILRCVPISNHLYFYWYRQILGQKVEFLVSFYNNEISEKSEIFDDQFSVERPDGSNFTLKIRSTKLEDSAMYFCASTSGTGKQFFGPGTRLTVL.

The chain has TRBV5-1 and TRBJ2-2; 9 nucleotides align to TRBD1. The CDR3 totals 16 residues. The ends lost 4 bases at V and 5 bases at J; junction bases unmatched: 9. Germline loops: CDR1 SGHRS, CDR2 YFSETQ. For the CDR3, the DNA is TGCGCCAGCAGCATCTCCCCCGGGACAGGGACCGGGGAGCTGTTTTTT. This codes for CASSISPGTGTGELFF.

The chain carries TRBV25-1 and TRBJ1-1, with D possibly matching TRBD1 (6 bases). The CDR3 totals 16 residues. Germline values: CDR1 MGHDK, CDR2 SYGVNS. V lost 1 base to trimming and J lost 5 bases, with 17 bases between them. The CDR3 reads CASSEFLGGAGTEAFF. As DNA, the CDR3 is TGTGCCAGCAGTGAATTCCTCGGGGGGGCCGGGACTGAAGCTTTCTTT.

V and J are TRBV20-1 and TRBJ1-1; D is unclear. CDR3 length: 11 amino acids. V lost 0 bases and J lost 4, with 3 bases in between. CDR1 is DFQATT, CDR2 SNEGSKA, per germline (reference sequence). Here the CDR3 reads CSARDLTEAFF. For the CDR3, the DNA is TGCAGTGCTAGAGATCTCACTGAAGCTTTCTTT.

This clone showed up just once. CDR3 loop: CASSITGIYYGYTF. CDR3 coding DNA: TGTGCCAGTAGTATCACAGGGATTTACTATGGCTACACCTTC. This sequence joins TRBV19 and TRBJ1-2, with D possibly being TRBD1 (6 bases). V lost 3 bases to trimming and J lost 3 bases, with 11 bases between them. Germline V gene data show CDR1 as LNHDA and CDR2 as SQIVND (reference sequence). This CDR3 has 14 amino acids. Together with reference TRBV19 and TRBJ1-2, the CDR3 gives the full variable domain: DGGITQSPKYLFRKEGQNVTLSCEQNLNHDAMYWYRQDPGQGLRLIYYSQIVNDFQKGDIAEGYSVSREKKESFPLTVTSAQKNPTAFYLCASSITGIYYGYTFGSGTRLTVV.

V gene TRBV18 combines with J gene TRBJ2-7, with D possibly TRBD1 on 7 matching bases. The V end was cut by 4 bases, the J end by 3 bases, with 13 bases between. The CDR3 contains 14 residues. Germline CDR1 is KGHSH and CDR2 is LQKENI. CDR3: CASSRGGTVYEQYF. In DNA form, the CDR3 reads TGTGCCAGCTCACGAGGGGGGACAGTCTACGAGCAGTACTTC.

The chain employs TRBV7-9 and TRBJ2-3; no clear D gene. CDR1 is SEHNR and CDR2 is FQNEAQ in the germline V gene (reference sequence). The CDR3 extends over 14 amino acids. Trimming took 3 bases from V and 2 from J, leaving 9 bases between them. The DNA for the CDR3 is TGTGCCAGCAGCTTTTCCCAAAACACAGATACGCAGTATTTT. This codes for CASSFSQNTDTQYF. Full variable domain (rest looked up from reference TRBV7-9 and TRBJ2-3): DTGVSQNPRHKITKRGQNVTFRCDPISEHNRLYWYRQTLGQGPEFLTYFQNEAQLEKSRLLSDRFSAERPKGSFSTLEIQRTEQGDSAMYLCASSFSQNTDTQYFGPGTRLTVL.

This rearrangement joins TRBV19 to TRBJ1-1, with 11 positions matching TRBD1. CDR1 is LNHDA, CDR2 SQIVND, per germline (reference sequence). V shed 5 bases, J shed 3 bases, and the junction held 5 bases outside the gene matches. The CDR3 length is 15 residues. Here the CDR3 DNA reads TGTGCCAGTAGTGCTAGGGACAGGGGGTACACTGAAGCTTTCTTT. Translation gives CASSARDRGYTEAFF.

V and J are TRBV5-1 and TRBJ1-1, with a possible D match to TRBD1 (5 bases). V lost 0 bases, J lost 0 bases, and 9 bases lay in between. This CDR3 is built from 15 residues. Germline lookup yields CDR1 SGHRS and CDR2 YFSETQ. The CDR3 DNA is TGCGCCAGCAGCTTGGGACAGCCTCTGAACACTGAAGCTTTCTTT. It yields the protein CASSLGQPLNTEAFF.

The rearrangement links TRBV7-2 to TRBJ2-3; no clear D. Germline CDR1 SGHTA, CDR2 FQGNSA. CDR3 size: 15 residues. Trimming shortened V by 1 base and J by 1 base, and 9 bases separated the two germline ends. CDR3 protein: CASSLGTVGTDTQYF. CDR3 DNA: TGTGCCAGCAGCTTAGGTACAGTCGGCACAGATACGCAGTATTTT.

The gene calls are TRBV29-1 and TRBJ1-3, with 8 bases aligning to TRBD1. The junction had 8 bases not matched to a gene; V was cut back by 6 bases and J by 4 bases. Germline loops: CDR1 SQVTM, CDR2 ANQGSEA. CDR3 length equals 14 residues. CDR3 sequence reads: CSVGTGLMGNTIYF. DNA of the CDR3: TGCAGCGTGGGGACAGGTTTGATGGGAAACACCATATATTTT.

This sequence joins TRBV5-1 and TRBJ1-1; no reliable D call. The CDR3 loop spans 14 amino acids. The V and J ends lost 0 bases and 3 bases respectively, with 9 bases between them. The germline gives CDR1 SGHRS, CDR2 YFSETQ. The CDR3 DNA is TGCGCCAGCAGCTTGGTGGAGGCGGACACTGAAGCTTTCTTT. This translates into CASSLVEADTEAFF.

V usage is TRBV9 and J usage is TRBJ2-5; 7 bases are a match to TRBD2. The CDR3 totals 16 residues. Trimming cost V 0 bases and J 1 base; bases outside gene matches: 6. Germline assignment: CDR1 SGDLS and CDR2 YYNGEE. CDR3: CASSVGREGFQETQYF. CDR3 nucleotides: TGTGCCAGCAGCGTAGGCAGGGAGGGGTTCCAAGAGACCCAGTACTTC.

The V and J genes are TRBV10-1 and TRBJ2-3; 9 bases fit TRBD2. CDR1 is WNHNN and CDR2 is SYGVQD in the germline V gene (reference sequence). This CDR3 is 15 amino acids long. Trimming took 3 bases from V and 2 from J; bases not matched to a gene: 3. The CDR3 here is CASSEAGGFTDTQYF. DNA of the CDR3: TGCGCCAGCAGTGAAGCGGGGGGCTTCACAGATACGCAGTATTTT.

V is TRBV19 and J is TRBJ1-5, with 10 bases aligning to TRBD1. The J segment lost 7 bases and the V segment lost 4 bases, leaving 7 bases of the junction unmatched. Per germline, CDR1 LNHDA and CDR2 SQIVND (reference sequence). The CDR3 loop spans 15 amino acids. In DNA form, the CDR3 reads TGTGCCAGTAGTACGACCGGGACAGGGGTCCAGCCCCAGCATTTT. It encodes CASSTTGTGVQPQHF. The full variable domain, in which reference TRBV19 and TRBJ1-5 provide the parts outside the CDR3, is DGGITQSPKYLFRKEGQNVTLSCEQNLNHDAMYWYRQDPGQGLRLIYYSQIVNDFQKGDIAEGYSVSREKKESFPLTVTSAQKNPTAFYLCASSTTGTGVQPQHFGDGTRLSIL.

The chain couples TRBV5-5 to TRBJ1-1; D perhaps matches TRBD1 (6 bases). The CDR3 extends over 15 amino acids. CDR1 is SGHKS and CDR2 is YYEKEE in the germline V gene (reference sequence). Trimming removed 3 bases at V and 5 bases at J, with 17 bases between. Here the CDR3 reads CASSSLEGGRTEAFF. DNA for the CDR3: TGTGCCAGCAGCTCCCTAGAAGGGGGTAGGACTGAAGCTTTCTTT.

CDR3: CASSPRNQPQHF. For the CDR3, the DNA is TGTGCCAGCAGCCCCCGGAATCAGCCCCAGCATTTT. The chain has TRBV5-8 and TRBJ1-5, with D unclear. V was clipped by 4 bases and J by 4 bases, with 6 bases between them. The germline V gene encodes CDR1 SGHTS and CDR2 YDEGEE. This CDR3 region has 12 residues.

The chain has TRBV24-1 and TRBJ1-5, with D perhaps TRBD1 (6 bases). The CDR3 has 14 residues. The V end was cut by 4 bases, the J end by 5 bases, with 11 bases between. Germline lookup yields CDR1 KGHDR and CDR2 SFDVKD. The CDR3 protein is CATSEGAGYQPQHF. The CDR3 DNA follows: TGTGCCACCAGTGAGGGGGCCGGCTATCAGCCCCAGCATTTT.

The chain combines TRBV14 with TRBJ2-2, with D uncertain. Trimming removed 1 base from V and 5 bases from J, with 8 bases in between. CDR3 length: 14 amino acids. Germline CDR1 SGHDN, CDR2 FVKESK. DNA for the CDR3: TGTGCCAGCAGCCAAGTAGCCATGACCGGGGAGCTGTTTTTT. It is translated as CASSQVAMTGELFF.

This clone was seen a few times. The DNA for the CDR3 is TGTGCCAGCAGGCCGACAGGGTTCTACGGCTACACCTTC. Its translation is CASRPTGFYGYTF. V is TRBV12-3 or TRBV12-4 and J is TRBJ1-2; 7 nucleotides agree with TRBD1. Trimming at V came to 6 bases and at J to 8 bases, leaving 9 bases not matched to a gene. The length of the CDR3 is 13 residues.

This clone has a single count. The V call is TRBV2, the J call TRBJ2-4, with 7 bases identical to TRBD1. Germline CDR1 reads SNHLY; CDR2 reads FYNNEI. The CDR3 covers 11 residues. Trimming cost V 8 bases and J 6 bases; bases outside gene matches: 1. DNA of the CDR3: TGTGCCAGCCGGACAGGAAACATTCAGTACTTC. It is translated as CASRTGNIQYF.

The gene calls are TRBV5-1 and TRBJ1-3, with D possibly TRBD1 on 6 matching bases. V was trimmed by 4 bases and J by 4 bases, leaving 12 bases between them. CDR1 is SGHRS and CDR2 is YFSETQ in the germline V gene. The CDR3 totals 14 residues. The CDR3 is CASSPGQTGNTIYF. CDR3 coding DNA: TGCGCCAGCAGCCCTGGACAGACCGGAAACACCATATATTTT.

The chain has TRBV5-1 and TRBJ1-3; 7 bases fit TRBD1. Germline V gene data show CDR1 as SGHRS and CDR2 as YFSETQ. J was trimmed by 0 bases and V by 4 bases; bases with no gene match: 10. This CDR3 comprises 17 residues. The CDR3 reads CASSTSGTAYSGNTIYF. CDR3 bases: TGCGCCAGCAGCACATCCGGGACAGCTTACTCTGGAAACACCATATATTTT.

The CDR3 nucleotides are TGCGCCAGCAGTGCATCGAGGAAAACTGAAGCTTTCTTT. It translates to CASSASRKTEAFF. The gene calls are TRBV10-1 and TRBJ1-1; no clear D. V lost 4 bases, J lost 5 bases, and 11 bases lay in between. Germline V gives CDR1 WNHNN, CDR2 SYGVQD (reference sequence). The CDR3 totals 13 residues.